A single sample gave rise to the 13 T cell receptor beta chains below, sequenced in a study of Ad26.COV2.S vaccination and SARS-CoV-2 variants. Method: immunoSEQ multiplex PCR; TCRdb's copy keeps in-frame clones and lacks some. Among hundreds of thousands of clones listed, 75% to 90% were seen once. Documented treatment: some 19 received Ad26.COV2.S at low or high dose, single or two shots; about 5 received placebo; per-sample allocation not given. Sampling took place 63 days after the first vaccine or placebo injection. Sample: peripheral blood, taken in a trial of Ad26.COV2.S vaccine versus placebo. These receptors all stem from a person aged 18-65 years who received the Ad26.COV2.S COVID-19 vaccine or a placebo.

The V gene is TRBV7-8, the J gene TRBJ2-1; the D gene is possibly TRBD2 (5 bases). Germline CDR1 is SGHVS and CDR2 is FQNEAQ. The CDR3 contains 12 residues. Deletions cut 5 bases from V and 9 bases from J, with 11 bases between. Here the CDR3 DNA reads TGTGCCAGCAGCGTTAGCGCGATTGAGCAGTTCTTC. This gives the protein CASSVSAIEQFF.

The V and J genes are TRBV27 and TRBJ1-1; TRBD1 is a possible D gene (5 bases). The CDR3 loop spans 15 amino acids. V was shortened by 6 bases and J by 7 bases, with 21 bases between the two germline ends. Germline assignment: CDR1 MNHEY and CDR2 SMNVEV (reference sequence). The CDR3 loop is CASSSTRVGRHEAFF. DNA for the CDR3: TGTGCCAGCAGCTCCACCCGGGTGGGACGACATGAAGCTTTCTTT.

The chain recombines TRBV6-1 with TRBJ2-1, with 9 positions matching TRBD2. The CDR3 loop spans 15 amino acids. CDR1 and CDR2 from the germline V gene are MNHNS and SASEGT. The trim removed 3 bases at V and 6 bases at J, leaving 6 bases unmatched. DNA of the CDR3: TGTGCCAGCAGTGAGGTAGCGGGGGCCTCCAATGAGCAGTTCTTC. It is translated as CASSEVAGASNEQFF.

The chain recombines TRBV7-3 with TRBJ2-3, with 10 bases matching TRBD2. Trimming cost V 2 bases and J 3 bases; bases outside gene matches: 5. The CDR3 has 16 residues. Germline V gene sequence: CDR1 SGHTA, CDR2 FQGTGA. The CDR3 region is CASSLLAGELTDTQYF. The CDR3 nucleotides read TGTGCCAGCAGCTTACTAGCGGGAGAATTAACAGATACGCAGTATTTT.

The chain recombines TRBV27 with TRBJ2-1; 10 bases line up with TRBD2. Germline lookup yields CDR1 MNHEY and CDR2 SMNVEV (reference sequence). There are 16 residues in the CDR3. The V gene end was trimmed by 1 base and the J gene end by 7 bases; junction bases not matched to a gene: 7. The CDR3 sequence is CASSLFGAGGPNEQFF. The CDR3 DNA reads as TGTGCCAGCAGTTTATTCGGAGCGGGAGGGCCGAATGAGCAGTTCTTC.

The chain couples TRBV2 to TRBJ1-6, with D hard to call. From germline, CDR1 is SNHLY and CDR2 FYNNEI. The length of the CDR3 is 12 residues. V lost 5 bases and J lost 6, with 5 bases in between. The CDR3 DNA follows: TGTGCCAGCAGTTGGGCTAATTCACCCCTCCACTTT. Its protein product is CASSWANSPLHF. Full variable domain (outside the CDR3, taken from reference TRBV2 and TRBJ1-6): EPEVTQTPSHQVTQMGQEVILRCVPISNHLYFYWYRQILGQKVEFLVSFYNNEISEKSEIFDDQFSVERPDGSNFTLKIRSTKLEDSAMYFCASSWANSPLHFGNGTRLTVT.

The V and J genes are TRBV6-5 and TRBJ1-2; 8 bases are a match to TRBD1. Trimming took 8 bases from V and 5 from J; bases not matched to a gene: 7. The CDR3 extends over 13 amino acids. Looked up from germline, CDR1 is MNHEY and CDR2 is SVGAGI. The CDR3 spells CASGQGRLYGYTF. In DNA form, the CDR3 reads TGTGCCAGCGGACAGGGACGCCTTTATGGCTACACCTTC.

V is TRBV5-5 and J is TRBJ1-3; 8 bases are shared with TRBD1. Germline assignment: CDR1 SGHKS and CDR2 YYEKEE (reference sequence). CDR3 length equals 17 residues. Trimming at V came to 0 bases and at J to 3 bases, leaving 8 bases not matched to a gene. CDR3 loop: CASSLATGAAYGNTIYF. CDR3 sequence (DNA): TGTGCCAGCAGCTTGGCGACAGGGGCCGCTTATGGAAACACCATATATTTT.

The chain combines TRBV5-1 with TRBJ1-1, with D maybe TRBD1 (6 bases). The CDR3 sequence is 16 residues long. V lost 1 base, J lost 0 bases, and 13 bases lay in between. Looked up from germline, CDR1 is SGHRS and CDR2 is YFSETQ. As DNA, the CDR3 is TGCGCCAGCAGCTTGCTCCAGGGGCCCATGAACACTGAAGCTTTCTTT. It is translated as CASSLLQGPMNTEAFF.

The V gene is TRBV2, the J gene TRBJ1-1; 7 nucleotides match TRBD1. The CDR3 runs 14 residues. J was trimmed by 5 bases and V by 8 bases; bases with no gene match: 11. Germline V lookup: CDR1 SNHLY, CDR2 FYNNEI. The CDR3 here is CASGKTGLGTEAFF. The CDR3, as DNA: TGTGCCAGCGGAAAGACAGGGCTGGGTACTGAAGCTTTCTTT.

The CDR3 sequence is CASSLSTGPNTGELFF. In nucleotides, the CDR3 is TGTGCCAGCAGCCTGTCGACAGGGCCGAACACCGGGGAGCTGTTTTTT. The genes are TRBV9 and TRBJ2-2; 7 positions agree with TRBD1. Per the germline V gene, CDR1 is SGDLS and CDR2 is YYNGEE. With 4 bases clipped from V and 0 bases from J, the junction kept 6 bases outside the gene matches. The CDR3 spans 16 residues. Full variable domain (remainder filled in from reference TRBV9 and TRBJ2-2): DSGVTQTPKHLITATGQRVTLRCSPRSGDLSVYWYQQSLDQGLQFLIQYYNGEERAKGNILERFSAQQFPDLHSELNLSSLELGDSALYFCASSLSTGPNTGELFFGEGSRLTVL.

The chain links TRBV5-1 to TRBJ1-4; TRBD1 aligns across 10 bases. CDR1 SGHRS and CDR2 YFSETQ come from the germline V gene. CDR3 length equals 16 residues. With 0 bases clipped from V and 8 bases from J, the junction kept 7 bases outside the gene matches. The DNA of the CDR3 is TGCGCCAGCAGCTTGGCGGGACAGGGGTATGGAGAAAAACTGTTTTTT. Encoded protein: CASSLAGQGYGEKLFF.

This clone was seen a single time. The CDR3 DNA sequence: TGTGCCAGCAGTTTAAGTGTAGATCTTAATCAGCCCCAGCATTTT. Translating gives CASSLSVDLNQPQHF. The rearrangement joins TRBV6-2 or TRBV6-3 to TRBJ1-5; D not resolved. Trimming removed 4 bases from V and 4 bases from J, with 14 bases in between. Germline loops: CDR1 MNHEY, CDR2 SVGEGT. The CDR3 sequence is 15 residues long.